This section outlines one T cell receptor (beta chain) sequence together with its context. The antigen remains unidentified. This CDR3 contains 13 residues. Germline trimming cut 5 bases from V and 5 bases from J; bases unmatched to any gene: 5. CDR1 and CDR2 from the germline V gene are SGHTA and FQGNSA. This record belongs to a study of T-cell memory formation after mild COVID-19. About the study: For the most part, TCR clusters were specific to one donor. Overall study findings and caveats: Among CD4+ contracting clones, most were CM and EM, and CD8+ ones EMRA. Memory cells collected pre-infection included some clones that later responded, suggesting cross-reactive memory joined. The study found balanced CD4/CD8 in clones contracting day 15 to 85 and a CD4+ lean in later expanders.

TCRdb recomputed calls from the 5' RACE reads with MiXCR, one row per CDR3 protein. The sample holds hundreds of thousands of distinct CDR3 sequences, 15% to 20% seen once. Sequenced: PBMCs or a T cell subset sorted from them (not recorded which). This sequence joins TRBV7-2 and TRBJ2-5; 7 nucleotides line up with TRBD2. This sequence was found in a man aged 18 to 30 who had mild COVID-19 (a few samples of this study predate the infection). Cell type and time point are not known. CDR3 DNA sequence: TGTGCCAGCAGCGTGAGGGAGGGGGAGACCCAGTACTTC. It is translated as CASSVREGETQYF.